This entry lists 30 T cell receptor beta chains sequenced from one sample in a study of blood T cell repertoires in COVID-19. Sequencing was performed with immunoSEQ multiplex PCR; in TCRdb, only in-frame clones are kept and a portion is missing. The profile shows under 130,000 clones, 85% to 90% of them singletons. Sample: peripheral blood. The receptors stem from a human donor in a cohort sampled during active COVID-19.

The chain is built from TRBV5-1 and TRBJ2-7; 8 positions agree with TRBD1. The V and J ends lost 4 bases and 4 bases, in that order; junction bases with no gene match: 4. This CDR3 spans 13 amino acids. Germline V gene sequence: CDR1 SGHRS, CDR2 YFSETQ. The CDR3 sequence is CASSRDRLYEQYF. CDR3 bases: TGCGCCAGCAGCAGGGACAGGCTTTACGAGCAGTACTTC.

This chain connects TRBV11-2 to TRBJ2-5, with 7 bases lining up with TRBD1. Germline values: CDR1 SGHAT, CDR2 FQNNGV. V lost 5 bases, J lost 5 bases, and 5 bases stayed unmatched. The CDR3 is made up of 13 amino acids. DNA for the CDR3: TGTGCCAGCAGCCCCCAGACAGGGGAGACCCAGTACTTC. Protein sequence: CASSPQTGETQYF. The full variable domain, with the rest looked up from reference TRBV11-2 and TRBJ2-5, is EAGVAQSPRYKIIEKRQSVAFWCNPISGHATLYWYQQILGQGPKLLIQFQNNGVVDDSQLPKDRFSAERLKGVDSTLKIQPAKLEDSAVYLCASSPQTGETQYFGPGTRLLVL.

V gene TRBV5-6 combines with J gene TRBJ2-5, with 7 bases that match TRBD1. Germline CDR1 is SGHDT and CDR2 is YYEEEE. The junction had 1 base not matched to a gene; V was cut back by 0 bases and J by 2 bases. The CDR3 has 14 amino acids. This chain's CDR3 is CASSLGGQQETQYF. DNA of the CDR3: TGTGCCAGCAGCTTGGGGGGACAGCAAGAGACCCAGTACTTC.

The chain couples TRBV10-3 to TRBJ2-5, with 7 bases aligning to TRBD1. The junction had 4 bases not matched to a gene; V was cut back by 6 bases and J by 3 bases. Germline values: CDR1 ENHRY, CDR2 SYGVKD. CDR3 length: 13 amino acids. CDR3 amino acids: CAIRGTDEETQYF. CDR3 nucleotides: TGTGCCATCAGGGGGACAGACGAAGAGACCCAGTACTTC.

This sequence joins TRBV20-1 and TRBJ1-5, with 10 nucleotides matching TRBD1. V shed 3 bases and J 0 bases; nucleotides not matched to a gene: 8. Germline V gene sequence: CDR1 DFQATT, CDR2 SNEGSKA (reference sequence). CDR3 length: 17 amino acids. CDR3 loop: CSASRGQGSYSNQPQHF. DNA for the CDR3: TGCAGTGCTAGTAGGGGACAGGGGTCGTATAGCAATCAGCCCCAGCATTTT.

There are a few counts of this clone. This chain joins TRBV4-2 and TRBJ1-1, with D maybe TRBD1 (6 bases). V dropped 4 bases and J dropped 1 base, with 13 bases sitting between them. The CDR3 loop spans 15 amino acids. CDR1 LGHNA and CDR2 YNFKEQ come from the germline V gene. The CDR3 loop is CASSPAGDTNTEAFF. CDR3 in DNA: TGTGCCAGCAGCCCAGCCGGGGACACGAACACTGAAGCTTTCTTT.

The rearrangement links TRBV7-9 to TRBJ1-1, with a tentative D call TRBD1 (5 bases). Between the trimmed V and J ends, which lost 4 bases and 3 bases, there was a span of 18 bases. Per the germline V gene, CDR1 is SEHNR and CDR2 is FQNEAQ (reference sequence). The length of the CDR3 is 16 residues. DNA of the CDR3: TGTGCCAGCAGCTCAGCCCTCCAGGGCGATTACACTGAAGCTTTCTTT. Translation gives CASSSALQGDYTEAFF.

The chain recombines TRBV5-8 with TRBJ2-3; 8 bases agree with TRBD2. Trimming cost V 3 bases and J 1 base; bases outside gene matches: 4. There are 15 residues in the CDR3. Looked up from germline, CDR1 is SGHTS and CDR2 is YDEGEE. The CDR3 reads CASSSGLGGTDTQYF. DNA for the CDR3: TGTGCCAGCAGCTCGGGACTAGGAGGCACAGATACGCAGTATTTT.

The chain combines TRBV7-3 with TRBJ1-2; TRBD1 aligns across 11 bases. V gave up 2 bases and J gave up 10 bases; unmatched junction bases: 6. Per the germline V gene, CDR1 is SGHTA and CDR2 is FQGTGA. The CDR3 is made up of 14 amino acids. CDR3: CASSLGTGGSDYTF. In DNA, the CDR3 is TGTGCCAGCAGCTTAGGGACAGGGGGTTCAGACTACACCTTC.

The chain is built from TRBV10-3 and TRBJ2-7; 10 bases are a match to TRBD2. CDR1 and CDR2 (germline): ENHRY, SYGVKD. CDR3 length equals 15 residues. V was pared by 3 bases and J by 2 bases, with 4 bases of the junction left unmatched. The CDR3 DNA sequence: TGTGCCATCAGTGACATTCTAGCGGGGGCCTACGAGCAGTACTTC. The encoded protein is CAISDILAGAYEQYF.

The chain recombines TRBV28 with TRBJ2-7; 8 bases align to TRBD1. This CDR3 is built from 14 residues. In germline, CDR1 is MDHEN, CDR2 SYDVKM. J gave up 3 bases and V 6 bases, and 7 bases lay outside the gene matches. DNA of the CDR3: TGTGCCAGCAGGTCGGGCGGACAGGGCTACGAGCAGTACTTC. The encoded protein is CASRSGGQGYEQYF.

CDR3 sequence reads: CASSLYYEQYF. The CDR3 DNA reads as TGTGCCAGCAGCTTATATTACGAGCAGTACTTC. V is TRBV7-9 and J is TRBJ2-7, with unresolved D. Germline assignment: CDR1 SEHNR and CDR2 FQNEAQ (reference sequence). With 2 bases removed from V and 4 bases from J, the gap between germline ends came to 3 bases. The CDR3 is 11 amino acids.

The chain combines TRBV5-1 with TRBJ1-1, with TRBD1 identical over 8 bases. CDR1 and CDR2 (germline): SGHRS, YFSETQ. CDR3 length: 16 amino acids. J gave up 4 bases and V 1 base, and 9 bases lay outside the gene matches. CDR3 in DNA: TGCGCCAGCAGCTTGCTATCGGGACAGGACTCCACTGAAGCTTTCTTT. Amino acid sequence: CASSLLSGQDSTEAFF. The full variable domain, rest sourced from reference TRBV5-1 and TRBJ1-1, is KAGVTQTPRYLIKTRGQQVTLSCSPISGHRSVSWYQQTPGQGLQFLFEYFSETQRNKGNFPGRFSGRQFSNSRSEMNVSTLELGDSALYLCASSLLSGQDSTEAFFGQGTRLTVV.

The rearrangement uses TRBV18 and TRBJ1-6, with D perhaps matching TRBD1 (5 bases). V lost 1 base and J 7 bases, leaving 8 bases between the germline ends. Looked up from germline, CDR1 is KGHSH and CDR2 is LQKENI. The CDR3 sequence is 14 residues long. DNA for the CDR3: TGTGCCAGCTCACCACGGGGGGAGAATTCACCCCTCCACTTT. It translates to CASSPRGENSPLHF.

The rearrangement links TRBV4-2 to TRBJ2-7; maybe TRBD2 (5 bases). Germline lookup yields CDR1 LGHNA and CDR2 YNFKEQ. The CDR3 has 16 amino acids. Trimming stripped 0 bases from V and 1 base from J, with 13 bases between. CDR3 sequence reads: CASSQDPSSVSYEQYF. In nucleotides, the CDR3 is TGTGCCAGCAGCCAAGATCCTAGCTCAGTATCCTACGAGCAGTACTTC.

The genes are TRBV28 and TRBJ1-5; 9 nucleotides line up with TRBD1. The V gene's germline CDR1 is MDHEN and CDR2 SYDVKM. V trimming: 6 bases; J trimming: 2 bases; junction bases outside the gene matches: 5. The CDR3 sequence is 15 residues long. CDR3 nucleotide sequence: TGTGCCAGCAGACAGGGGGCTTGGGGCAATCAGCCCCAGCATTTT. Its translation is CASRQGAWGNQPQHF.

The chain is built from TRBV6-5 and TRBJ2-7, with TRBD2 as a possible D gene (5 bases). V lost 0 bases and J lost 5, with 8 bases in between. Per the germline V gene, CDR1 is MNHEY and CDR2 is SVGAGI. The CDR3 is 13 residues long. In DNA form, the CDR3 reads TGTGCCAGCAGTTACTCGAGGGTTCACGAGCAGTACTTC. It codes for CASSYSRVHEQYF.

The chain carries TRBV4-1 and TRBJ1-5, with TRBD1 matching 10 bases. Germline CDR1 and CDR2: MGHRA and YSYEKL. This CDR3 has 15 residues. The J segment lost 9 bases and the V segment lost 3 bases, leaving 8 bases of the junction unmatched. CDR3 coding DNA: TGCGCCAGCAGCCAGTATCCGGGACAGGGGTCGCCCCAGCATTTT. Translated: CASSQYPGQGSPQHF.

The CDR3 DNA is TGTGCCAGCAGTGAGGAGGCCAAAAACATTCAGTACTTC. Translating gives CASSEEAKNIQYF. The V call is TRBV27, the J call TRBJ2-4, with D uncertain. The CDR3 spans 13 residues. Germline V gene lookup returns CDR1 MNHEY and CDR2 SMNVEV (reference sequence). Trimming cost V 5 bases and J 1 base, with 6 bases left between them.

The J gene is TRBJ2-5, the V gene TRBV5-1, with 7 bases lining up with TRBD1. Germline lookup yields CDR1 SGHRS and CDR2 YFSETQ. This CDR3 has 13 residues. The junction had 2 bases not matched to a gene; V was cut back by 4 bases and J by 2 bases. CDR3 bases: TGCGCCAGCAGCCCGGGACAGCAAGAGACCCAGTACTTC. Translated: CASSPGQQETQYF.

V and J are TRBV29-1 and TRBJ2-7; TRBD1 matches at 7 bases. Per germline, CDR1 SQVTM and CDR2 ANQGSEA. The V segment lost 4 bases and the J segment 0 bases; nucleotides outside the gene matches: 0. The CDR3 extends over 12 amino acids. The CDR3 DNA is TGCAGCGTTGCAGGGGGCTCCTACGAGCAGTACTTC. It is translated as CSVAGGSYEQYF.

The chain links TRBV6-5 to TRBJ1-1, with 7 bases identical to TRBD1. In germline, CDR1 is MNHEY, CDR2 SVGAGI. V trimming: 6 bases; J trimming: 0 bases; junction bases outside the gene matches: 4. The CDR3 is 14 amino acids. CDR3 sequence: CASSTGTVNTEAFF. DNA of the CDR3: TGTGCCAGCAGCACCGGGACAGTGAACACTGAAGCTTTCTTT.

DNA of the CDR3: TGCGCCAGCAGTCAATCGAGACAGGGTGAGGGGTTGAACATTCAGTACTTC. Translation gives CASSQSRQGEGLNIQYF. This chain connects TRBV23-1 to TRBJ2-4; 7 nucleotides agree with TRBD1. TRBV23-1 is reported as an ORF; its role is uncertain. V lost 0 bases and J lost 7; bases outside the gene matches: 12. The CDR3 runs 17 residues.

This chain joins TRBV7-3 and TRBJ2-5; 13 bases line up with TRBD2. The CDR3 runs 18 residues. Trimming cost V 5 bases and J 4 bases; bases outside gene matches: 13. Germline CDR1 SGHTA, CDR2 FQGTGA. The CDR3, as DNA: TGTGCCAGCAGCCCCCTCGCGAGGACTAGCGGGGGCTCAGAGACCCAGTACTTC. Protein: CASSPLARTSGGSETQYF.

V is TRBV18 and J is TRBJ2-1; D is unclear. Between the trimmed V and J ends, which lost 1 base and 8 bases, there was a span of 12 bases. The germline V gene encodes CDR1 KGHSH and CDR2 LQKENI. This CDR3 region has 14 residues. The CDR3 bases are TGTGCCAGCTCACCACAGAGAGGAGTCCATGAGCAGTTCTTC. Protein: CASSPQRGVHEQFF. Combining the CDR3 with reference TRBV18 and TRBJ2-1 gives the whole variable domain NAGVMQNPRHLVRRRGQEARLRCSPMKGHSHVYWYRQLPEEGLKFMVYLQKENIIDESGMPKERFSAEFPKEGPSILRIQQVVRGDSAAYFCASSPQRGVHEQFFGPGTRLTVL.

V usage is TRBV18 and J usage is TRBJ2-3; 7 nucleotides line up with TRBD2. Germline lookup yields CDR1 KGHSH and CDR2 LQKENI. The junction had 8 bases not matched to a gene; V was cut back by 5 bases and J by 0 bases. The CDR3 covers 16 residues. In nucleotides, the CDR3 is TGTGCCAGCTCAGGCCCTAGCGGTTCTAGCACAGATACGCAGTATTTT. Its protein product is CASSGPSGSSTDTQYF.

This chain links TRBV6-5 with TRBJ1-3; D not certain. The CDR3 loop spans 15 amino acids. Germline V gives CDR1 MNHEY, CDR2 SVGAGI. Trimming removed 5 bases at V and 3 bases at J, with 14 bases between. CDR3 amino acids: CASSLYQTGGNTIYF. The CDR3, as DNA: TGTGCCAGCAGTCTGTATCAGACTGGTGGAAACACCATATATTTT.

The chain links TRBV7-3 to TRBJ2-1, with 7 bases lining up with TRBD2. The V gene's germline CDR1 is SGHTA and CDR2 FQGTGA. This CDR3 has 15 residues. With V trimmed by 6 bases and J by 0 bases, 5 bases remained unmatched. The CDR3 protein is CASSNGGSSYNEQFF. The CDR3 nucleotides are TGTGCCAGCAGTAACGGGGGGAGCTCCTACAATGAGCAGTTCTTC.

The rearrangement uses TRBV30 and TRBJ2-1; D is uncertain. The CDR3 totals 13 residues. CDR1 and CDR2 (germline): GTSNPN, SVGIG (reference sequence). V shed 3 bases and J shed 7 bases, with 13 bases lying between them. The CDR3 DNA reads as TGTGCCTGGAGCGCATGGCTGCGGAATGAGCAGTTCTTC. Its protein is CAWSAWLRNEQFF.

The chain links TRBV7-3 to TRBJ2-5, with D perhaps TRBD1 (5 bases). Germline V gene data show CDR1 as SGHTA and CDR2 as FQGTGA. The CDR3 is 14 residues long. Trimming removed 5 bases at V and 7 bases at J, with 17 bases between. CDR3 in DNA: TGTGCCAGCAGCCCCAGGACATCCCCTGCGACCCAGTACTTC. It specifies CASSPRTSPATQYF.